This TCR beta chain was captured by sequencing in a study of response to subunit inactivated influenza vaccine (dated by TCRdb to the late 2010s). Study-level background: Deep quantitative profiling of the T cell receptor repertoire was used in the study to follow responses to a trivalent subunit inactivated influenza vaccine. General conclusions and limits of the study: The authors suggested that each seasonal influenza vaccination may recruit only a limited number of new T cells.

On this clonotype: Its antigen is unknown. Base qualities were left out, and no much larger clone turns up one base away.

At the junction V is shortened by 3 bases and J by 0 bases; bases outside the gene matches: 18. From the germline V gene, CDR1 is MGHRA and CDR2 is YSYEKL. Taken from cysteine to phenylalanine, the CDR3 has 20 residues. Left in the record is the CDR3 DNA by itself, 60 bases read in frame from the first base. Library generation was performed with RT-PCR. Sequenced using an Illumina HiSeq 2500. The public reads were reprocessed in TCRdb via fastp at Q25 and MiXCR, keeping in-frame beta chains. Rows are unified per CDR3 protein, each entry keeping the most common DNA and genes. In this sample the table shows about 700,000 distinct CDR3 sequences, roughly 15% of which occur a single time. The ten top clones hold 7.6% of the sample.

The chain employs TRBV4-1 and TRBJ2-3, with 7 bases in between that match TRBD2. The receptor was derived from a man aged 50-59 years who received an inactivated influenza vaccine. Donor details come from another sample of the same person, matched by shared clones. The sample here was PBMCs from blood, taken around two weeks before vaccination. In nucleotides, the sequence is TGCGCCAGCAGCCAGGAGTCGGGACTAAATACTCAAGCAAGCACAGATACGCAGTATTTT. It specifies CASSQESGLNTQASTDTQYF.